The clone carrying this T cell receptor beta chain was detected a few times. The antigen is not known. cDNA prepared by RNA extraction and subsequent reverse transcription served as the template for sequencing. The table came from immunoSEQ multiplex PCR; TCRdb's copy has only in-frame clones and leaves some out. The sample carries approximately 89,000 clones, nearly 45% recorded once. The record originates from a study of CD8+ T cells in alopecia areata. Overall study: Tofacitinib treatment spanned 6 to 18 months, with 6 months off drug afterward.

Germline V gene sequence: CDR1 SGHAT, CDR2 FQNNGV. There are 13 residues in the CDR3. V dropped 5 bases and J dropped 6 bases, with 12 bases sitting between them. Whole-study findings and limits: Tissue-resident alphabeta T cells belonging to normal skin likewise get sequenced within scalp specimens. Higher clonality and more expanded CD8+ clones appeared in lesional than normal scalp. Sharing of TCRs across patients appeared less clear than in mice, possibly for HLA-related reasons.

The clonotype originates from a human donor with alopecia areata. The V gene is TRBV11-2, the J gene TRBJ2-3; D ambiguous. What was sequenced was CD4+ T cells sorted from blood. The CDR3 DNA sequence: TGTGCCAGCAGCGTAGGCCGCTTGGATACGCAGTATTTT. Translation: CASSVGRLDTQYF.